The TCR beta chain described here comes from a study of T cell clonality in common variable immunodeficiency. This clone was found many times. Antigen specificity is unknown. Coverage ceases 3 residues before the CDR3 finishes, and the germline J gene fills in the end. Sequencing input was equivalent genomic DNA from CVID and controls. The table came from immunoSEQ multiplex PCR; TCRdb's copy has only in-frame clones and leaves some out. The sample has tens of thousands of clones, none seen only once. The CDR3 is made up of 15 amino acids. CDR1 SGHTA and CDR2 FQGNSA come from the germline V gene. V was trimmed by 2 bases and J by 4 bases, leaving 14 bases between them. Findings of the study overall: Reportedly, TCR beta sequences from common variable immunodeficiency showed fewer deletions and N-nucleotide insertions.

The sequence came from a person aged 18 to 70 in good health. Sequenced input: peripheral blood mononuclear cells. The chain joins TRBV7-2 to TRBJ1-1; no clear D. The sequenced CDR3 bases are TGTGCCAGCAGCTTACGGCGAAAGGGTTCCACTGAA. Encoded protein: CASSLRRKGSTE. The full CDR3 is CASSLRRKGSTEAFF.